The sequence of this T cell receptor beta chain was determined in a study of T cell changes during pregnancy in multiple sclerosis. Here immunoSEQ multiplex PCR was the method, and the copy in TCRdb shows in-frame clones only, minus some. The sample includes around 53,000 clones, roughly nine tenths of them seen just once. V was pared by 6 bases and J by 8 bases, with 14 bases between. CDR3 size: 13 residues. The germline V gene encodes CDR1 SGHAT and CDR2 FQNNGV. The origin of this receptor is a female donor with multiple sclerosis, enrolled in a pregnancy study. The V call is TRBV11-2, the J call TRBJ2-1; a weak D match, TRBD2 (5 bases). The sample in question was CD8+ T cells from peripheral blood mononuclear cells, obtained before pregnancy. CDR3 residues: CASRRTHGDEQFF. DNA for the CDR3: TGTGCCAGCAGACGCACCCACGGGGATGAGCAGTTCTTC.